Presented here are 14 T cell receptor beta chains from one specimen sequenced in a study of T-cell memory formation after mild COVID-19. TCRdb redid the calling of the 5' RACE reads with MiXCR, one entry per CDR3 protein. The table has 280,000 or so distinct CDR3 sequences, 8% to 9% seen once. Input material: PBMCs or a T cell subset sorted from them (not recorded which). The receptors here all came from a man younger than 35 who had mild COVID-19 (a few samples of this study predate the infection). Cell type and time point are not known.

The table lists this clonotype with many counts. The chain is built from TRBV27 and TRBJ2-1; TRBD1 aligns across 10 bases. The CDR3 length is 15 residues. Germline V gene sequence: CDR1 MNHEY, CDR2 SMNVEV (reference sequence). With 6 bases clipped from V and 7 bases from J, the junction kept 9 bases outside the gene matches. CDR3 in amino acids: CASRLPGQGNNEQFF. CDR3 coding DNA: TGTGCCAGCAGGCTACCGGGACAGGGGAATAATGAGCAGTTCTTC.

This clonotype was picked up a small number of times. The chain joins TRBV6-2 or TRBV6-3 to TRBJ1-5, with a tentative D call TRBD1 (6 bases). This CDR3 comprises 17 residues. Germline V CDR1 and CDR2: MNHEY, SVGEGT. V was clipped by 7 bases and J by 0 bases, with 19 bases between them. The CDR3 is CASTTWGTPYSNQPQHF. CDR3 DNA: TGTGCCAGCACCACCTGGGGGACACCCTATAGCAATCAGCCCCAGCATTTT.

The chain recombines TRBV15 with TRBJ2-1; a weak D match, TRBD2 (7 bases). The CDR3 is 16 amino acids. Trimming cost V 2 bases and J 3 bases, with 14 bases left between them. Germline CDR1 reads LNHNV; CDR2 reads YYDKDF (reference sequence). The CDR3 sequence is CATSRPRGAIYNEQFF. In DNA, the CDR3 is TGTGCCACCAGCAGACCCCGGGGGGCCATCTACAATGAGCAGTTCTTC.

This chain connects TRBV12-3 or TRBV12-4 to TRBJ1-6; TRBD1 aligns across 7 bases. After removal of 6 bases from V and 3 bases from J, the junction contained 5 bases not matched to a gene. The CDR3 consists of 15 residues. This CDR3 reads CASSPGTVYNSPLHF. Written as DNA, the CDR3 is TGTGCCAGCAGCCCCGGGACAGTCTATAATTCACCCCTCCACTTT.

In its sample, this clonotype was seen a few times. The J gene is TRBJ2-2, the V gene TRBV11-2; 8 bases match TRBD2. V shed 3 bases, J shed 6 bases, and the junction held 6 bases outside the gene matches. Germline V gene lookup returns CDR1 SGHAT and CDR2 FQNNGV. There are 15 residues in the CDR3. The CDR3, as DNA: TGTGCCAGCAGCTTCGGACTAGCTAGGGCCGGGGAGCTGTTTTTT. Its translation: CASSFGLARAGELFF.

This clonotype was counted a few times. The chain links TRBV4-1 to TRBJ1-5; D unresolved. The CDR3 has 14 residues. Trimming removed 1 base at V and 2 bases at J, with 6 bases between. The germline V gene has CDR1 MGHRA and CDR2 YSYEKL. The CDR3 region has the DNA TGCGCCAGCAGCCAAGGGGTCGGCAATCAGCCCCAGCATTTT. It translates to CASSQGVGNQPQHF.

This clonotype was observed at least ten times. This rearrangement joins TRBV5-1 to TRBJ2-4, with no clear D. V lost 4 bases and J lost 2, with 13 bases in between. Germline CDR1 reads SGHRS; CDR2 reads YFSETQ. The CDR3 consists of 15 residues. This chain's CDR3 is CASSDQDGTKNIQYF. CDR3 nucleotide sequence: TGCGCCAGCAGCGACCAGGACGGAACCAAAAACATTCAGTACTTC.

This chain links TRBV29-1 with TRBJ1-1; 10 bases align to TRBD1. The trim removed 4 bases at V and 5 bases at J, leaving 10 bases unmatched. This CDR3 spans 15 amino acids. The germline CDR1 and CDR2 sequences are SQVTM and ANQGSEA. DNA of the CDR3: TGCAGCGTTGTTCCGGGACAGGGGCTGGGAACTGAAGCTTTCTTT. Its protein product is CSVVPGQGLGTEAFF.

This clonotype was counted ten times or more. V usage is TRBV15 and J usage is TRBJ2-3, with TRBD2 matching over 9 bases. The length of the CDR3 is 16 residues. The V gene's germline CDR1 is LNHNV and CDR2 YYDKDF (reference sequence). V dropped 0 bases and J dropped 1; count of bases not matched to a gene: 2. Here the CDR3 DNA reads TGTGCCACCAGCAGAGACCAGCGGGGGGGCACAGATACGCAGTATTTT. It codes for CATSRDQRGGTDTQYF.

This clonotype was counted at least ten times. In DNA form, the CDR3 reads TGCGCCAGCAGCTTACAGGGAATTGGTGACACTGAAGCTTTCTTT. Translating gives CASSLQGIGDTEAFF. The genes are TRBV5-1 and TRBJ1-1, with a weak D call TRBD1 (6 bases). The germline V and J ends were trimmed by 2 bases and 3 bases, with 14 bases remaining between them. The CDR3 spans 15 residues. The germline CDR1 and CDR2 sequences are SGHRS and YFSETQ.

This clonotype was counted only a few times. V is TRBV6-5 and J is TRBJ1-6; the D is unclear. This CDR3 comprises 16 residues. Germline lookup yields CDR1 MNHEY and CDR2 SVGAGI. The germline V and J ends were trimmed by 2 bases and 0 bases, with 8 bases remaining between them. CDR3 nucleotides: TGTGCCAGCAGTTACCTTATGAGCTCCTATAATTCACCCCTCCACTTT. Protein: CASSYLMSSYNSPLHF.

This clonotype was recorded a few times. The rearrangement links TRBV5-1 to TRBJ1-1; TRBD1 matches at 7 bases. Germline V CDR1 and CDR2: SGHRS, YFSETQ. The CDR3 length is 15 residues. V shed 2 bases, J shed 1 base, and the junction held 5 bases outside the gene matches. CDR3 residues: CASSFKGARNTEAFF. CDR3 nucleotides: TGCGCCAGCAGCTTTAAGGGGGCCAGGAACACTGAAGCTTTCTTT.

This clonotype was counted only a few times. The J gene is TRBJ2-5, the V gene TRBV7-8; D unclear. Germline assignment: CDR1 SGHVS and CDR2 FQNEAQ. Trimming removed 5 bases from V and 7 bases from J, with 11 bases in between. The CDR3 has 12 residues. CDR3 in DNA: TGTGCCAGCAGCACGCTACGAGGGACCCAGTACTTC. It translates to CASSTLRGTQYF. Full variable domain (outside the CDR3, taken from reference TRBV7-8 and TRBJ2-5): GAGVSQSPRYKVAKRGQDVALRCDPISGHVSLFWYQQALGQGPEFLTYFQNEAQLDKSGLPSDRFFAERPEGSVSTLKIQRTQQEDSAVYLCASSTLRGTQYFGPGTRLLVL.

This clonotype was seen ten or more times. The DNA of the CDR3 is TGTGCCAGCAGTTTGGGTACAGGGGGCTGGGGTCAGCCCCAGCATTTT. Its translation is CASSLGTGGWGQPQHF. The rearrangement links TRBV12-3 or TRBV12-4 to TRBJ1-5; 9 nucleotides agree with TRBD1. The ends lost 3 bases at V and 6 bases at J; junction bases unmatched: 9. The CDR3 runs 16 residues.